The present TCR beta chain was sequenced within a study of spatial heterogeneity in lung cancer. Germline CDR1 is MNHEY and CDR2 is SVGEGT. V lost 6 bases to trimming and J lost 2 bases, with 12 bases between them. The CDR3 is 14 amino acids. Documented time point: sample taken at primary tumor resection. TCRdb redid the calling of the 5' RACE reads with MiXCR, one entry per CDR3 protein. The sample lists 20,000 to 25,000 distinct CDR3 sequences, roughly 9% seen once, with roughly 8% in the top ten. Of note for this clonotype: Its matching antigen is unknown.

Study results and caveats: Within tumors, counts of expanded alpha and beta TCRs tracked tumor mutation counts.

This material consisted of lung tumor tissue, taken at surgery. This chain links TRBV6-2 or TRBV6-3 with TRBJ2-3; TRBD2 might be the D (6 bases). The receptor's source is a male donor with early-stage non-small cell lung cancer. CDR3 bases: TGTGCCAGCAGGAGCGGGCCGTTCACAGATACGCAGTATTTT. Amino acids: CASRSGPFTDTQYF.